The sequence of this T cell receptor beta chain was determined in a study of blood T cell repertoires in COVID-19. Overall study context: Acute and convalescent COVID-19 specimens originated in the United States, Italy and Spain. Nucleic acid was either cDNA or gDNA, and it came from T cells, B-cell-depleted T cells, or PBMCs.

This clone came up once. The CDR3 loop spans 16 amino acids. Germline assignment: CDR1 PRHDT and CDR2 FYEKMQ (reference sequence). V gave up 5 bases and J gave up 8 bases; unmatched junction bases: 14. All enrollees were roughly 18 to 89 years old and from about two dozen US areas. In the 2 weeks before study entry, exposed participants met a COVID-19 case, which was PCR-confirmed or clinician-diagnosed. Produced via immunoSEQ multiplex PCR; TCRdb's table is partial and in-frame only. This table has 430,000 or so clones, roughly 88% appearing once. The receptor's source is a woman between 18 and 30 years old who had been exposed to COVID-19. V usage is TRBV13 and J usage is TRBJ2-1; 8 bases are a match to TRBD2. Sequenced input: PBMCs or T cells enriched from blood (not recorded which). As DNA, the CDR3 is TGTGCCAGCAGCGCCAATAGCGGGACCAGACCGGATGAGCAGTTCTTC. Translation: CASSANSGTRPDEQFF.